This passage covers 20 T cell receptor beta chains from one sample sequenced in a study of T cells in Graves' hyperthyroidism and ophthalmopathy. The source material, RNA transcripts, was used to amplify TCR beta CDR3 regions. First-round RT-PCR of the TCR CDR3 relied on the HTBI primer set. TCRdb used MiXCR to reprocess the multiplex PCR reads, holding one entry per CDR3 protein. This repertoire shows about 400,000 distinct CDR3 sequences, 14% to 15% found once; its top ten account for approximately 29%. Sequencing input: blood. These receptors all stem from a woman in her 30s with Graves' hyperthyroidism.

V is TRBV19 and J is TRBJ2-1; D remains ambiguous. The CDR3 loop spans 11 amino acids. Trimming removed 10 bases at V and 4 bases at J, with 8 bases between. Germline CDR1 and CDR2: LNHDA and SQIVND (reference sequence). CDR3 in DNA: TGTGCCATTGCTGGGTACAATGAGCAGTTCTTC. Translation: CAIAGYNEQFF.

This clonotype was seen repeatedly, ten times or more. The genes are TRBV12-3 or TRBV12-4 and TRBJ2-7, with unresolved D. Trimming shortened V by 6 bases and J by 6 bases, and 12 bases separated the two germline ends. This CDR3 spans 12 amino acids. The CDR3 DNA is TGTGCCAGCAGCCCAACCTTTCCCGAGCAGTACTTC. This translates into CASSPTFPEQYF.

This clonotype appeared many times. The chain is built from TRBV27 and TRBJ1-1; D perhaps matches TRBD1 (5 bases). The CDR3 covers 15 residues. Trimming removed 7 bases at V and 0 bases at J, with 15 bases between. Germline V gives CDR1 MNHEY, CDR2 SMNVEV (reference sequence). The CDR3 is CASTSTDSLNTEAFF. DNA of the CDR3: TGTGCCAGCACCTCCACCGACAGCTTGAACACTGAAGCTTTCTTT.

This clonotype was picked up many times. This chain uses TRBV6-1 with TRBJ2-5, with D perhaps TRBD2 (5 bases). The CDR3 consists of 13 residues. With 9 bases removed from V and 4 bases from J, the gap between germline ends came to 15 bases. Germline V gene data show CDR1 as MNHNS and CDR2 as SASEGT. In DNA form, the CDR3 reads TGTGCCAGTGCGGAGGTCCGCAGAGAGACCCAGTACTTC. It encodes CASAEVRRETQYF.

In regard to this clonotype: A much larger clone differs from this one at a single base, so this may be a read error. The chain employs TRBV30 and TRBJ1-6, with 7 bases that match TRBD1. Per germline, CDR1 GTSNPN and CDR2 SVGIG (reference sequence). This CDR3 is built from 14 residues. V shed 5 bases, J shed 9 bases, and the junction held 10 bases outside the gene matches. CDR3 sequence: CAWSGGHASSPLHF. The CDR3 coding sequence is TGTGCCTGGTCAGGGGGGCATGCGAGTTCACCCCTCCACTTT.

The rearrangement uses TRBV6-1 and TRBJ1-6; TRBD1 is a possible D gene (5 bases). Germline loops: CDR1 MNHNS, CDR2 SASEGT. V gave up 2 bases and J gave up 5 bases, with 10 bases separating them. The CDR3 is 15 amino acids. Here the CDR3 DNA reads TGTGCCAGCAGTGAATCAGGGAGCAATAATTCACCCCTCCACTTT. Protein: CASSESGSNNSPLHF.

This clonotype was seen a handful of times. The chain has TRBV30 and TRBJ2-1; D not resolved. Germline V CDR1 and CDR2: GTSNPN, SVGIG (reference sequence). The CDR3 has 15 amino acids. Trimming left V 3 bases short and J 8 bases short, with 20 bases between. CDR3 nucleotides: TGTGCCTGGAGACTGGAGATTTTGGGTGCGCATGAGCAGTTCTTC. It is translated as CAWRLEILGAHEQFF.

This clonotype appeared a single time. CDR3 coding DNA: TGTGCCAGCAGTGAAGCGCCTGGGGCCAACGTCCTGACTTTC. Its translation: CASSEAPGANVLTF. J is TRBJ2-6 and V is TRBV2; D not resolved. The germline V gene has CDR1 SNHLY and CDR2 FYNNEI. The ends were cut back, 0 bases at V and 2 bases at J, with 2 bases in the middle. The CDR3 has 14 amino acids.

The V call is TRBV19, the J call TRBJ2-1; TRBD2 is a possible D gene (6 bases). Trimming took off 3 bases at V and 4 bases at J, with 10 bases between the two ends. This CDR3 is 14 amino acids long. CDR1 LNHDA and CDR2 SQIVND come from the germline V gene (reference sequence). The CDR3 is CASSIAGLYNEQFF. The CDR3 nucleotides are TGTGCCAGTAGTATTGCGGGACTTTACAATGAGCAGTTCTTC.

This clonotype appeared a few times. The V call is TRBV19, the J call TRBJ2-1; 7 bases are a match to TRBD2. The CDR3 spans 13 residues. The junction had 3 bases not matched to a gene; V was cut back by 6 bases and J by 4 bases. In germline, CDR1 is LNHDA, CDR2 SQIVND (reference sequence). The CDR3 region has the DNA TGTGCCAGTAGACAGCGGGATTACAATGAGCAGTTCTTC. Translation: CASRQRDYNEQFF.

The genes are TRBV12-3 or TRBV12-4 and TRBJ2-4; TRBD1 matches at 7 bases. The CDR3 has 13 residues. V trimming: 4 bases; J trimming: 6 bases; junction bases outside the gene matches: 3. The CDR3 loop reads CASSSRDRNIQYF. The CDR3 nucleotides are TGTGCCAGCAGTTCGAGGGACAGAAACATTCAGTACTTC.

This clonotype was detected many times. The CDR3 is CSARGGLGDTDTQYF. For the CDR3, the DNA is TGCAGTGCCAGGGGAGGGCTGGGGGACACAGATACGCAGTATTTT. The V call is TRBV20-1, the J call TRBJ2-3; a possible D gene is TRBD2 (7 bases). The V end was cut by 6 bases, the J end by 2 bases, with 18 bases between. CDR1 DFQATT and CDR2 SNEGSKA come from the germline V gene (reference sequence). The CDR3 is made up of 15 amino acids.

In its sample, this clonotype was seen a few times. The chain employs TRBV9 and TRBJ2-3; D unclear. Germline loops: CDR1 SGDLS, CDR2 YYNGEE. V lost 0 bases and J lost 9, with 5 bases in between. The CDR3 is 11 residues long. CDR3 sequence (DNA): TGTGCCAGCAGCGTAGATGCCACGCAGTATTTT. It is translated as CASSVDATQYF.

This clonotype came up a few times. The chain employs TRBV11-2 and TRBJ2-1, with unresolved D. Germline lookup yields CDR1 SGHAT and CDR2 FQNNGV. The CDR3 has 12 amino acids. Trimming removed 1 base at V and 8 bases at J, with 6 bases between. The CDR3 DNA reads TGTGCCAGCAGCTTAGCATCCCATGAGCAGTTCTTC. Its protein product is CASSLASHEQFF.

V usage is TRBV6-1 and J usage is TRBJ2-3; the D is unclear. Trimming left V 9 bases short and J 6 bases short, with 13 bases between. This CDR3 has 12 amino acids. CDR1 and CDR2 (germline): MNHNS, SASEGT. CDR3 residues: CASQTMRDTQYF. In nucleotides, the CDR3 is TGTGCCAGTCAAACTATGAGGGATACGCAGTATTTT.

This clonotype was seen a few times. The chain's CDR3 is CASSLGSPGWNTEAFF. CDR3 DNA: TGTGCCAGCAGCTTAGGGTCCCCGGGGTGGAACACTGAAGCTTTCTTT. The chain links TRBV7-9 to TRBJ1-1; D is ambiguous. V shed 1 base and J shed 1 base, with 13 bases lying between them. CDR1 and CDR2 (germline): SEHNR, FQNEAQ (reference sequence). The CDR3 is 16 amino acids. The complete variable domain, with remaining parts taken from reference TRBV7-9 and TRBJ1-1, reads DTGVSQNPRHKITKRGQNVTFRCDPISEHNRLYWYRQTLGQGPEFLTYFQNEAQLEKSRLLSDRFSAERPKGSFSTLEIQRTEQGDSAMYLCASSLGSPGWNTEAFFGQGTRLTVV.

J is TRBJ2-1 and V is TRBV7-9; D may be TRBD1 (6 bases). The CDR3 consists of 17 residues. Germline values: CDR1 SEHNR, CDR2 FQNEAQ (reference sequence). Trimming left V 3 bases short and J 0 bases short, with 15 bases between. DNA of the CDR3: TGTGCCAGCAGCTTTTCAACAGGGTTTAGCTCCTACAATGAGCAGTTCTTC. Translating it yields CASSFSTGFSSYNEQFF.

Written as DNA, the CDR3 is TGTGCCAGCAGCCCCCCGGTCGAATCCTACGAGCAGTACTTC. Translating gives CASSPPVESYEQYF. The chain employs TRBV7-8 and TRBJ2-7; D not resolved. Germline V CDR1 and CDR2: SGHVS, FQNEAQ. V was cut by 5 bases and J by 1 base, with 12 bases left in between. The length of the CDR3 is 14 residues.

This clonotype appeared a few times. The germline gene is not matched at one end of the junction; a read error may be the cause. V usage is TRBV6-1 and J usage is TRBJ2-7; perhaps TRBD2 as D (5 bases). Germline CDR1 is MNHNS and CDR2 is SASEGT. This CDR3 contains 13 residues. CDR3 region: CASSENKSWERYF. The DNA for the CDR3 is TGTGCCAGCAGTGAAAATAAATCGTGGGAGCGGTACTTC.

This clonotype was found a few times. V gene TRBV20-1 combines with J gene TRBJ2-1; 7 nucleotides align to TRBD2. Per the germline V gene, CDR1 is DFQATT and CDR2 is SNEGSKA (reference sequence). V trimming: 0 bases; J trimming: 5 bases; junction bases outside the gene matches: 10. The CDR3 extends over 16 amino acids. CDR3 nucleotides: TGCAGTGCTAGAGATAGTAGGAGCGGGATAAACAATGAGCAGTTCTTC. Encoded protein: CSARDSRSGINNEQFF.